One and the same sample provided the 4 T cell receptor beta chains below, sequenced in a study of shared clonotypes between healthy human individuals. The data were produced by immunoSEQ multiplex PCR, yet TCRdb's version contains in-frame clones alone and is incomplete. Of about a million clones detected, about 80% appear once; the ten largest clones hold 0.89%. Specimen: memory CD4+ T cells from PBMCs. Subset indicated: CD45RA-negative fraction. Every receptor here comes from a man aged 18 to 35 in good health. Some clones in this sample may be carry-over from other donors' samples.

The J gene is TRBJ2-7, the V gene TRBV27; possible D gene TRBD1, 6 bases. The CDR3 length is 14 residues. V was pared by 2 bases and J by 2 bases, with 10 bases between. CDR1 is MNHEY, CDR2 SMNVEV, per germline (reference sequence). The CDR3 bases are TGTGCCAGCAGTTTAGAGGCAGGGGCCTACGAGCAGTACTTC. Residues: CASSLEAGAYEQYF.

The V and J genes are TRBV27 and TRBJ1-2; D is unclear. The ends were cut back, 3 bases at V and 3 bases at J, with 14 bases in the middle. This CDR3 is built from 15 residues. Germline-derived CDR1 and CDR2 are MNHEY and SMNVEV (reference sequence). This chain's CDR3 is CASSLGWPEHYGYTF. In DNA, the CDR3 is TGTGCCAGCAGTTTGGGGTGGCCGGAGCACTATGGCTACACCTTC.

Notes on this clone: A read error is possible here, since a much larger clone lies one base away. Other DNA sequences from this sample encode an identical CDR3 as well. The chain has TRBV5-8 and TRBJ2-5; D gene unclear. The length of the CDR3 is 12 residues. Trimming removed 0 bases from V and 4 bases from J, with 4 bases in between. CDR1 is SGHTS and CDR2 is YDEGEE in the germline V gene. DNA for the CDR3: TGTGCCAGCAGCTTGGCGCGAGAGACCCAGTACTTC. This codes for CASSLARETQYF.

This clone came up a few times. CDR3 residues: CASSIGGAVRETQYF. The CDR3 DNA is TGTGCCAGTAGTATTGGGGGGGCGGTCAGGGAGACCCAGTACTTC. The J gene is TRBJ2-5, the V gene TRBV19, with a weak D call TRBD2 (7 bases). With 3 bases removed from V and 5 bases from J, the gap between germline ends came to 16 bases. This CDR3 has 15 residues. Germline V gene data show CDR1 as LNHDA and CDR2 as SQIVND (reference sequence).